What follows is one T cell receptor beta chain and its context. What antigen it recognizes has not been identified. Per-nucleotide qualities are absent, and no much larger clonotype sits a single base away. The immunoSEQ Assay, a bias-controlled multiplex PCR, was used to amplify TCRbeta CDR3 regions from genomic DNA. From the authors' description of their analysis: Nucleated cell counts per sample were estimated from amplification of reference gene primers within the assay. To quantify the absolute abundance of each unique TCRbeta CDR3 rearrangement, sequence reads were collapsed and filtered. For each sample, productive Simpson clonality was calculated as the square root of Simpson's diversity index across productive rearrangements. This is the immuneACCESS table as TCRdb keeps it, with only in-frame sequences that have V and J called. A part of the clones is gone; compared with another copy, unresolved V genes explain less than half, and the rest is unexplained. For V, J and clone size, that table is used; D and trimming come from the DNA. For this sample there are 380,000 or so clones; around 87% appear just once. The ten largest clones represent 1.3% of the sample.

Participants in the prospective study were enrolled through a virtual design, were aged roughly 18 to 90 years, and lived in approximately 25 United States geographic areas. In the prospective study, participants were assigned to cohorts based on the clinical history participants reported in a screening survey and a study questionnaire. Recovered participants in ImmuneRACE Cohort 3 were defined by two consecutive negative NP/OP PCR tests, clearance by a healthcare professional, or resolution of symptoms. In the prospective study, whole blood, serum and a nasopharyngeal or oropharyngeal swab were collected from each participant by mobile phlebotomists. Participants in the prospective study had the option to provide additional blood draws and questionnaires over an approximately 2-month period. Before DNA extraction, prospective study blood samples were shipped either frozen or at room temperature.

This sample stems from a study of blood T cell repertoires in COVID-19 (TCRdb year 2020). With respect to the entire study: Samples covering the acute and convalescent phases of COVID-19 were provided by collaborators in the United States, Italy and Spain. The material from the prospective study consisted of cDNA or gDNA derived from T cells, B-cell-depleted T cells, or PBMCs. The dataset comprised deeply sampled blood TCRbeta repertoires from subjects exposed to, actively infected with, or recovered from COVID-19. The repertoires were made available in a free public database intended to serve as a resource for research on the immune response to SARS-CoV-2. The samples were drawn from two sources: the first 160 participants of the ongoing ImmuneRACE study, and approximately 1,300 subjects contributed by 6 global collaborators. The sample metadata nearly always contained a de-identified subject ID, COVID-19 status, age in years and sex. Where HLA class I and class II types were available, the types were taken from metadata supplied by the sample provider, not from assay-based typing.

Taken from cysteine to phenylalanine, the CDR3 has 13 residues. Just CDR3 DNA is preserved here, 39 bases in frame from base 1. The junction shows trimming of 7 bases on V and 6 bases on J, plus 15 bases between the germline ends. CDR1 and CDR2, looked up from the germline V gene, are SNHLY and FYNNEI. What the authors observed across the whole study: The quantity of clinical and demographic metadata differed by source and by participant and was supplied without curation.

The TCR comes from a man younger than 45 who had recovered from COVID-19. The specimen was PBMCs or T cells enriched from blood (not recorded which). The rearrangement joined TRBV2 to TRBJ1-1; tentative D gene TRBD1, with 5 bases matching. Read as DNA, the sequence is TGTGCCAGCAACCAGGGAGGCGGGTCTGAAGCTTTCTTT. This yields the protein CASNQGGGSEAFF. The CDR3, completed at both ends by the reference TRBV2 and TRBJ1-1 genes, gives the full variable domain EPEVTQTPSHQVTQMGQEVILRCVPISNHLYFYWYRQILGQKVEFLVSFYNNEISEKSEIFDDQFSVERPDGSNFTLKIRSTKLEDSAMYFCASNQGGGSEAFFGQGTRLTVV.